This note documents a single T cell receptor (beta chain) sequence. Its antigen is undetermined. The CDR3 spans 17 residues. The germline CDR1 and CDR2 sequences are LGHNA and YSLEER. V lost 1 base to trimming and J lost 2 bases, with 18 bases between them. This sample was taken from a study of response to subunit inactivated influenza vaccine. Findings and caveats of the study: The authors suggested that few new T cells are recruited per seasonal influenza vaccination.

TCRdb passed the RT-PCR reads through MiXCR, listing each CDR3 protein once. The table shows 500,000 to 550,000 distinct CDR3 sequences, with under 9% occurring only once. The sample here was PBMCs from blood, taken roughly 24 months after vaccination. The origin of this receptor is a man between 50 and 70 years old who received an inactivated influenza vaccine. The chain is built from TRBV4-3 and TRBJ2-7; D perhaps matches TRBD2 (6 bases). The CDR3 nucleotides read TGCGCCAGCAGCCAAGTTACAGCTAGCGCCCGTCCCTACGAGCAGTACTTC. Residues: CASSQVTASARPYEQYF.